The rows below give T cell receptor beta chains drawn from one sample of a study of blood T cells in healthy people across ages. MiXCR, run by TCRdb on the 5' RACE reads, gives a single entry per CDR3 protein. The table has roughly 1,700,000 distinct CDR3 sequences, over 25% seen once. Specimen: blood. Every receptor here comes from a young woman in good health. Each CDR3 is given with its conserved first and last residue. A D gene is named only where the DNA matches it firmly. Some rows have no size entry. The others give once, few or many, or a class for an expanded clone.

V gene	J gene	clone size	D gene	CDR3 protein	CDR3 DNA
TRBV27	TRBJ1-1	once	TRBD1	CASSDPGQQAFF	TGTGCCAGCAGTGACCCGGGACAGCAAGCTTTCTTT
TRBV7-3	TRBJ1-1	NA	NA	CASSLRGLRNTEAFF	TGTGCCAGCAGCCTAAGAGGGTTGCGGAACACTGAAGCTTTCTTT
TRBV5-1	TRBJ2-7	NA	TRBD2	CASSSGGYGEQYF	TGCGCCAGCAGCTCCGGGGGGTACGGCGAGCAGTACTTC
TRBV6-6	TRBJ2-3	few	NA	CASSLYAASGTDTQYF	TGTGCCAGCAGTTTATACGCTGCTAGCGGCACAGATACGCAGTATTTT
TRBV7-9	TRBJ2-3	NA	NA	CASSLETPITDTQYF	TGTGCCAGCAGCTTAGAGACACCCATCACAGATACGCAGTATTTT
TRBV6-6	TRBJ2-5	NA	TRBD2	CASTRGLVRETQYF	TGTGCCAGCACCAGGGGACTAGTCAGGGAGACCCAGTACTTC
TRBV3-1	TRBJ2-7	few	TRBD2	CASSTSPGGSTHEQYF	TGTGCCAGCAGCACCTCACCGGGGGGATCAACGCACGAGCAGTACTTC
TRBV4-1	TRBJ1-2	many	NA	CASSQVLRYGYTF	TGCGCCAGCAGCCAAGTGCTTCGCTATGGCTACACCTTC
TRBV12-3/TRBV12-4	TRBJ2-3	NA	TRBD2	CASSLGASGGTSSTDTQYF	TGTGCCAGCAGTTTGGGGGCTAGCGGGGGTACGTCTAGCACAGATACGCAGTATTTT
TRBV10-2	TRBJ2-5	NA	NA	CASSESGFSGQYF	TGCGCCAGCAGTGAGTCTGGGTTCTCCGGGCAGTACTTC
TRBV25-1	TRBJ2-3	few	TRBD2	CASSESLAGRTDTQYF	TGTGCCAGCAGTGAATCGCTAGCGGGGCGCACGGATACGCAGTATTTT
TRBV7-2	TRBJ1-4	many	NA	CASRAGTGNEKLFF	TGTGCCAGCAGAGCCGGGACGGGGAATGAAAAACTGTTTTTT
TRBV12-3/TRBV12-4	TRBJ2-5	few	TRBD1	CASSDYGTGPRTQYF	TGTGCCAGCAGTGACTATGGGACAGGCCCAAGGACCCAGTACTTC